Sequencing of this TCR beta chain was carried out in a study of blood T cells in healthy people across ages. Primers used in a second PCR of roughly 6 to 11 cycles were a sample-barcoded 5' primer and a J-beta primer mix. TCRdb fed the 5' RACE reads into MiXCR, producing one record per CDR3 protein. The table lists nearly 800,000 distinct CDR3 sequences, more than 50% of them singletons. This CDR3 has 13 amino acids. The germline V gene encodes CDR1 MNHEY and CDR2 SMNVEV (reference sequence). Between the trimmed V and J ends, which lost 4 bases and 2 bases, there was a span of 5 bases. Findings and caveats of the study: Estimates based on one million T cells were treated as lower bounds.

On this clonotype: What it binds is not known.

The chain joins TRBV27 to TRBJ2-2; no definite D call. The sequence derives from a man in his forties in good health. Sample: blood. The chain's CDR3 is CASSSSNTGELFF. The CDR3 region has the DNA TGTGCCAGCAGTTCATCCAACACCGGGGAGCTGTTTTTT.